This is a list of T cell receptor beta chains from one sample in a study of T cells in Graves' hyperthyroidism and ophthalmopathy. TCRdb reanalysed the multiplex PCR reads using MiXCR and keeps one entry per CDR3 protein. The sample carries about 610,000 distinct CDR3 sequences, more than 15% recorded once. The sample comprised blood. The receptors originated from a woman in her forties with Graves' ophthalmopathy. Each CDR3 is given without its conserved first and last residue. Fields, in order: V gene, J gene, CDR3 protein.

v_gene: TRBV11-1; j_gene: TRBJ2-7; CDR3aa: ASSRRGGISYEQY
v_gene: TRBV6-2/TRBV6-3; j_gene: TRBJ1-5; CDR3aa: ASSTGQENQPQH
v_gene: TRBV11-2; j_gene: TRBJ2-7; CDR3aa: ASIRDTSYEQY
v_gene: TRBV30; j_gene: TRBJ1-2; CDR3aa: AWSVQGSYT
v_gene: TRBV18; j_gene: TRBJ1-6; CDR3aa: ASSLRDSLH
v_gene: TRBV5-1; j_gene: TRBJ1-2; CDR3aa: ASSSPPTNYGYT
v_gene: TRBV2; j_gene: TRBJ2-1; CDR3aa: ASSDGEYNEQF
v_gene: TRBV19; j_gene: -; CDR3aa: ASTLTGGYNEQY
v_gene: TRBV5-1; j_gene: TRBJ2-1; CDR3aa: ASSQKSGGPYNEQF
v_gene: TRBV6-5; j_gene: TRBJ2-5; CDR3aa: ASSYPTNGQETQY
v_gene: TRBV20-1; j_gene: TRBJ2-3; CDR3aa: SAQGYTDTQY
v_gene: TRBV18; j_gene: TRBJ2-7; CDR3aa: ASSPSVSPFYEQY
v_gene: TRBV4-1; j_gene: TRBJ1-6; CDR3aa: ASSLWGVGSPLH
v_gene: TRBV15; j_gene: TRBJ2-7; CDR3aa: ATSSGTSYERY
v_gene: TRBV5-5; j_gene: TRBJ2-3; CDR3aa: ASSLVVPTDTQY
v_gene: TRBV6-1; j_gene: TRBJ1-2; CDR3aa: ASSYDPGGYGYT
v_gene: TRBV9; j_gene: TRBJ2-2; CDR3aa: ASSVQPNTGELF
v_gene: TRBV5-1; j_gene: TRBJ2-1; CDR3aa: ASQAPGTYYNEQF
v_gene: TRBV6-1; j_gene: TRBJ1-5; CDR3aa: ASSERQGVYSNQPQH
v_gene: TRBV28; j_gene: TRBJ2-7; CDR3aa: ASSARQVGNEQY
v_gene: TRBV28; j_gene: TRBJ2-7; CDR3aa: ASNPYGVFQGAGEQY
v_gene: TRBV6-1; j_gene: TRBJ1-5; CDR3aa: ATTGISNQPQH
v_gene: TRBV3-1; j_gene: TRBJ2-2; CDR3aa: ASSQGLAGELF
v_gene: TRBV3-1; j_gene: TRBJ1-1; CDR3aa: ASSPQGGGGAF
v_gene: TRBV7-8; j_gene: TRBJ1-1; CDR3aa: ASSLAVAGTMNTEAF
v_gene: TRBV3-1; j_gene: TRBJ2-5; CDR3aa: ASSQDGGTTQETQY
v_gene: TRBV15; j_gene: TRBJ2-7; CDR3aa: ATSEGQGNPYEQY
v_gene: TRBV18; j_gene: TRBJ2-1; CDR3aa: ASLPPGLQGRDEQF